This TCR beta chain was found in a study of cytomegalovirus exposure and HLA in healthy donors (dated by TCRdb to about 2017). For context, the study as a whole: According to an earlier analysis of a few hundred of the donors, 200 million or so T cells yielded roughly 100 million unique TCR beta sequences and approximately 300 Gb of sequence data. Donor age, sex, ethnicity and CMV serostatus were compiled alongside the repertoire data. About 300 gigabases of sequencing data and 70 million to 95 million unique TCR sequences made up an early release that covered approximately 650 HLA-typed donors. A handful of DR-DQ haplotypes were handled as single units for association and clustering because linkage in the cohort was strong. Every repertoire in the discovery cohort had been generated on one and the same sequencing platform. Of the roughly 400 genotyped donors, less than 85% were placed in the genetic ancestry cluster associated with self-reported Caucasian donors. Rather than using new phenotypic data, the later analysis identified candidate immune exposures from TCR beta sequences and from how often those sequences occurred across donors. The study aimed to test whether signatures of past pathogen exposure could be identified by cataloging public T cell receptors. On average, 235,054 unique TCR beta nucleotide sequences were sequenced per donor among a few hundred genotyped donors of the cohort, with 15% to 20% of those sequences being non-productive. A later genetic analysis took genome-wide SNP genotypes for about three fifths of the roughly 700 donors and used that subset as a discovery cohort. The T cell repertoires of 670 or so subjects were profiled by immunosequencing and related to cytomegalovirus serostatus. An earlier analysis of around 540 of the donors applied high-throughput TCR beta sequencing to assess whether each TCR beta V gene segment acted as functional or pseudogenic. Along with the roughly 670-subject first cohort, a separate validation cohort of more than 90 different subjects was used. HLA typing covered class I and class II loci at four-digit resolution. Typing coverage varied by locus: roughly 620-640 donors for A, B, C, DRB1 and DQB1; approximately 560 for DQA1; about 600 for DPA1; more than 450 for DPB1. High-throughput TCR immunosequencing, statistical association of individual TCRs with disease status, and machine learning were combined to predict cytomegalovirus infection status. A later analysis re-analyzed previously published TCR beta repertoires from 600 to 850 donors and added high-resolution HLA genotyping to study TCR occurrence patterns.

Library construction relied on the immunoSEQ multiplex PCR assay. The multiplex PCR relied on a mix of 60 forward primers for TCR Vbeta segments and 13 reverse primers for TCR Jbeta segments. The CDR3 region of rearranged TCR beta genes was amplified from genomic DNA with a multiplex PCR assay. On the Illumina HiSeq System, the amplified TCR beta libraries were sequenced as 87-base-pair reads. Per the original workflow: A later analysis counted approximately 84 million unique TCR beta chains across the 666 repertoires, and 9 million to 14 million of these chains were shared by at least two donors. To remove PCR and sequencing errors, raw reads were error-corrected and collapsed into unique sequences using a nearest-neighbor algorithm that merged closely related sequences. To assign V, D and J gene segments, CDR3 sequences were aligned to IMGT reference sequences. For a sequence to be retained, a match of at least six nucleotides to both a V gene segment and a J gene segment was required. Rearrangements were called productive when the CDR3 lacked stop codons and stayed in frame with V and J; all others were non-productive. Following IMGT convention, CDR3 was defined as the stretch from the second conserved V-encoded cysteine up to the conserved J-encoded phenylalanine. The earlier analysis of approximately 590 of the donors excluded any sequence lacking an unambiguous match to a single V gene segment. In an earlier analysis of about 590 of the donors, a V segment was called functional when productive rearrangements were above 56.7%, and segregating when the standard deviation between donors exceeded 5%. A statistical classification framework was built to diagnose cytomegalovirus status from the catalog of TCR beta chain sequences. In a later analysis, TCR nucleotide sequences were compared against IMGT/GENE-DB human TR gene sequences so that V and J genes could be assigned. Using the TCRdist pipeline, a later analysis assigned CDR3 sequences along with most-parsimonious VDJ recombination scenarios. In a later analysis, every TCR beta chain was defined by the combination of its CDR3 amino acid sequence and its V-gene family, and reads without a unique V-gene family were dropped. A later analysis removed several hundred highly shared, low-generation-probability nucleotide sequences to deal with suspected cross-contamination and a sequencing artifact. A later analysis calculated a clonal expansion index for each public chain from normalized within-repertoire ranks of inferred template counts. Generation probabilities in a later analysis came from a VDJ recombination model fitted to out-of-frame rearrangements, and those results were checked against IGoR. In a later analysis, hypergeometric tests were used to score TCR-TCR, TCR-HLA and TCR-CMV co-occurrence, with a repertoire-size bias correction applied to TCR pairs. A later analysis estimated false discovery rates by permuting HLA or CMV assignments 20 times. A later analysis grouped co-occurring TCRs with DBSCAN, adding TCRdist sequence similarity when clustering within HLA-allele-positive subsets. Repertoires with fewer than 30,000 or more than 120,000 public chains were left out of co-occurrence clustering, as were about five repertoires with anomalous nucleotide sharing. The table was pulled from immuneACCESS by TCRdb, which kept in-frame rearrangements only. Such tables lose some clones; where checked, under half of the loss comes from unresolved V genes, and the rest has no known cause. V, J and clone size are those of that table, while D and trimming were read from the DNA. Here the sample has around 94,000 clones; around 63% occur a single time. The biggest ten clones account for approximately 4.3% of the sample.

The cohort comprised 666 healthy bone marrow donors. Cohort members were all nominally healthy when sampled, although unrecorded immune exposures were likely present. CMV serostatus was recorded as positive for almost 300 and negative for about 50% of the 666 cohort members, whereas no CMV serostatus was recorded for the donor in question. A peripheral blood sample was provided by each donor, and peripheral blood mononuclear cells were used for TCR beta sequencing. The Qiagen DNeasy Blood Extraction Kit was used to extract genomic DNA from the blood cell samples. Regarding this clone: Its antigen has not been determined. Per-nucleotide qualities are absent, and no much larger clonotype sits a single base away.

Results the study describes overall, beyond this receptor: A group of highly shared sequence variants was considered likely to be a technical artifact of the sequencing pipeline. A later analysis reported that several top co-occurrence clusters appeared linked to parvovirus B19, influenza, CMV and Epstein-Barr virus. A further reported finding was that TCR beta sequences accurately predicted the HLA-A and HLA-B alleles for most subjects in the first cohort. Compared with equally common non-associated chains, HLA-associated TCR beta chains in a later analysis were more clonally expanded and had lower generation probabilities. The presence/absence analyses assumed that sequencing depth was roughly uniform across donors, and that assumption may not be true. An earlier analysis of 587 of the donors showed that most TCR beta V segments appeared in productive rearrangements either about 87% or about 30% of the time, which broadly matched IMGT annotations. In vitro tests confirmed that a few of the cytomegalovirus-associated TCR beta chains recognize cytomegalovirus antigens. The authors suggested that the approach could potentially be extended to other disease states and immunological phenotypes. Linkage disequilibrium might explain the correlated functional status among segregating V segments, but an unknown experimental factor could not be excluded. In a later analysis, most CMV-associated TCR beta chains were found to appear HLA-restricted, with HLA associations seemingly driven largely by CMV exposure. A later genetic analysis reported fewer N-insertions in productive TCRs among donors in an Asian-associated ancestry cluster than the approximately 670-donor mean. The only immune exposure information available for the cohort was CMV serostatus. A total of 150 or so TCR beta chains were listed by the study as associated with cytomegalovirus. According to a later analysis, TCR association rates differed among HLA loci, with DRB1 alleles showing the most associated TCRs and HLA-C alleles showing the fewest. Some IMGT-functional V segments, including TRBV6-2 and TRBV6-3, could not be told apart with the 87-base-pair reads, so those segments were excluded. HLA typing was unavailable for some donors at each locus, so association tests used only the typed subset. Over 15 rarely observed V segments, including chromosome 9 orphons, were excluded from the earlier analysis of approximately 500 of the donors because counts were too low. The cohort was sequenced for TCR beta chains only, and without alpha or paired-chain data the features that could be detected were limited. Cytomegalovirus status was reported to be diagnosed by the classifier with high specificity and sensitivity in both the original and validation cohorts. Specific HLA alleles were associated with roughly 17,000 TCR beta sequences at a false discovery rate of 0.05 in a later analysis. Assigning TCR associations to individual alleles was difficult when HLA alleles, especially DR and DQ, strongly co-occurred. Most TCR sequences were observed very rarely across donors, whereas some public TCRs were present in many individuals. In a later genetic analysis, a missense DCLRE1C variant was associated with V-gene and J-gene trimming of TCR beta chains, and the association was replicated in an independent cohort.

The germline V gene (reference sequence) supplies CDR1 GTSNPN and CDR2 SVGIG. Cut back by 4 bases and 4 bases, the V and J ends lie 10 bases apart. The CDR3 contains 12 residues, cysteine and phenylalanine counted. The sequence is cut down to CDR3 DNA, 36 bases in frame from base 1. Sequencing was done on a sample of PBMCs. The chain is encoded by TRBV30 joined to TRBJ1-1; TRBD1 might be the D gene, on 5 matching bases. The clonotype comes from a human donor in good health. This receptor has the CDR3 CAWTGMSTEAFF. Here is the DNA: TGTGCCTGGACAGGGATGTCCACTGAAGCTTTCTTT.